The 5 T cell receptor beta chains reported below all come from one sample, sequenced in a study of blood T cell repertoires in COVID-19. Method: immunoSEQ multiplex PCR; TCRdb's copy keeps in-frame clones and lacks some. This sample has around 150,000 clones, with 85% to 90% found just once. The specimen was peripheral blood. The source of these receptors is a middle-aged woman with acute or convalescent COVID-19.

The chain couples TRBV4-1 to TRBJ2-6; possibly TRBD2 for D (6 bases). The CDR3 runs to 21 residues. CDR1 MGHRA and CDR2 YSYEKL come from the germline V gene. V was pared by 4 bases and J by 0 bases, with 25 bases between. The CDR3 loop is CASSLTPARDGRSSGANVLTF. CDR3 sequence (DNA): TGCGCCAGCAGCCTTACACCAGCTCGGGACGGGAGAAGCTCTGGGGCCAACGTCCTGACTTTC.

CDR3 in amino acids: CASRGLRGGVSNQPQHF. CDR3 sequence (DNA): TGTGCCAGCAGGGGACTGCGCGGAGGGGTGAGCAATCAGCCCCAGCATTTT. This chain joins TRBV6-4 and TRBJ1-5, with D maybe TRBD1 (5 bases). Germline V gene sequence: CDR1 MRHNA, CDR2 SNTAGT. V was shortened by 6 bases and J by 1 base, with 19 bases between the two germline ends. The CDR3 is made up of 17 amino acids.

The genes are TRBV4-3 and TRBJ2-1; 9 bases agree with TRBD2. Germline-derived CDR1 and CDR2 are LGHNA and YSLEER. J was trimmed by 0 bases and V by 4 bases; bases with no gene match: 10. CDR3 size: 18 residues. DNA for the CDR3: TGCGCCAGCAGCCGGTTAAGAGCGGGAGGAGCCTCCTACAATGAGCAGTTCTTC. Protein: CASSRLRAGGASYNEQFF.

The chain employs TRBV4-3 and TRBJ2-7, with D tentatively TRBD1 (5 bases). The CDR3 is made up of 15 amino acids. Trimming took 0 bases from V and 2 from J, leaving 11 bases between them. Germline V gene lookup returns CDR1 LGHNA and CDR2 YSLEER. The CDR3 protein is CASSQEWPGPYEQYF. For the CDR3, the DNA is TGCGCCAGCAGCCAAGAATGGCCAGGGCCCTACGAGCAGTACTTC.

The CDR3 protein is CASSPQGQLNEKLFF. CDR3 DNA: TGTGCCAGCAGCCCCCAGGGACAGCTTAATGAAAAACTGTTTTTT. V is TRBV7-2 and J is TRBJ1-4, with TRBD1 matching over 7 bases. Germline values: CDR1 SGHTA, CDR2 FQGNSA. The V segment lost 5 bases and the J segment 4 bases; nucleotides outside the gene matches: 7. This CDR3 has 15 residues.